Listed here are 21 T cell receptor beta chains from one sample, sequenced in a study of molecular identifiers for immune sequencing clone quantification. TCRdb reprocessed the PCR reads via MiXCR and lists one record per CDR3 protein. The sample lists under 350,000 distinct CDR3 sequences, about 22% occurring once. The source material was naive CD8+ T cells from blood, with Jurkat cell RNA spiked in. Subset given: FACS-sorted CD8+CD4-CCR7+CD45RA+ naive T cells. The receptors derive from a human donor in good health. Some libraries in this study had Jurkat cell RNA spiked in.

The table lists this clonotype with many counts. The chain couples TRBV27 to TRBJ2-6; D remains ambiguous. Looked up from germline, CDR1 is MNHEY and CDR2 is SMNVEV (reference sequence). This CDR3 has 15 residues. V lost 5 bases, J lost 0 bases, and 8 bases lay in between. This CDR3 is CASSLIFSGANVLTF. In DNA form, the CDR3 reads TGTGCCAGCAGTCTAATCTTCTCTGGGGCCAACGTCCTGACTTTC.

The rearrangement uses TRBV6-1 and TRBJ1-2; no firm D call. This CDR3 spans 15 amino acids. Germline V lookup: CDR1 MNHNS, CDR2 SASEGT. Trimming removed 2 bases from V and 0 bases from J, with 10 bases in between. CDR3 in DNA: TGTGCCAGCAGTGAAAGAAGGGCAGCTAACTATGGCTACACCTTC. This gives the protein CASSERRAANYGYTF.

In the case of this clonotype: Given a much more abundant clone one base away, this may be a read error. V usage is TRBV29-1 and J usage is TRBJ2-5, with D unresolved. The germline V gene has CDR1 SQVTM and CDR2 ANQGSEA. This CDR3 has 13 residues. CDR3 protein: CSVVAEYQEPQYF. The CDR3 DNA reads TGCAGCGTTGTCGCAGAGTACCAAGAGCCCCAGTACTTC.

This clonotype occurred many times. This chain joins TRBV29-1 and TRBJ1-3; no clear D gene. V was shortened by 4 bases and J by 0 bases, with 10 bases between the two germline ends. This CDR3 has 14 residues. Germline-derived CDR1 and CDR2 are SQVTM and ANQGSEA. The CDR3 region is CSVVEGSSGNTIYF. The DNA for the CDR3 is TGCAGCGTTGTGGAGGGCAGCTCTGGAAACACCATATATTTT.

This clonotype was seen more than once but under ten times. The chain is built from TRBV11-1 and TRBJ1-1, with unresolved D. Germline CDR1 reads SGHAT; CDR2 reads FQDESV (reference sequence). Trimming took 0 bases from V and 1 from J, leaving 12 bases between them. The CDR3 covers 16 residues. CDR3 loop: CASSLAPRWRNTEAFF. In DNA, the CDR3 is TGTGCCAGCAGCTTAGCCCCCCGTTGGAGGAACACTGAAGCTTTCTTT.

The V gene is TRBV2, the J gene TRBJ2-5, with unresolved D. Per the germline V gene, CDR1 is SNHLY and CDR2 is FYNNEI. The CDR3 is 15 residues long. V lost 1 base and J 0 bases, leaving 9 bases between the germline ends. The CDR3 nucleotides are TGTGCCAGCAGTGAAGTTATGGGCTACCAAGAGACCCAGTACTTC. This gives the protein CASSEVMGYQETQYF.

This clonotype was recorded many times. V is TRBV27 and J is TRBJ1-6; 7 bases agree with TRBD1. Germline V lookup: CDR1 MNHEY, CDR2 SMNVEV (reference sequence). The V gene end was trimmed by 4 bases and the J gene end by 4 bases; junction bases not matched to a gene: 4. The CDR3 has 15 residues. CDR3 sequence: CASSSTGVYNSPLHF. The CDR3 coding sequence is TGTGCCAGCAGTTCCACAGGGGTTTATAATTCACCCCTCCACTTT.

This clonotype was seen ten or more times. The rearrangement links TRBV12-5 to TRBJ1-6; D ambiguous. V was cut by 5 bases and J by 6 bases, with 2 bases left in between. Germline CDR1 LGHNT, CDR2 FRNRAP. The CDR3 length is 11 residues. CDR3 sequence: CASGANSPLHF. The CDR3 DNA sequence: TGTGCTAGTGGTGCTAATTCACCCCTCCACTTT.

This clonotype has only a few counts. V is TRBV6-2 or TRBV6-3 and J is TRBJ2-5; 9 positions match TRBD1. The CDR3 sequence is 14 residues long. Germline loops: CDR1 MNHEY, CDR2 SVGEGT. V was pared by 10 bases and J by 4 bases, with 10 bases of the junction left unmatched. This CDR3 is CATLQGAYTETQYF. The CDR3, as DNA: TGTGCCACCTTACAGGGGGCTTATACAGAGACCCAGTACTTC.

On this clonotype: Since a much larger clone is just one base distant, this may be a read error. This likely comes from a read error, as the CDR3 has no conserved phenylalanine or tryptophan at its end. The chain links TRBV4-1 to TRBJ2-5, with no clear D. V was pared by 0 bases and J by 1 base, with 12 bases between. The CDR3 spans 16 residues. Germline-derived CDR1 and CDR2 are MGHRA and YSYEKL. CDR3 sequence reads: CASSQEVGSAQETQYL. In DNA, the CDR3 is TGCGCCAGCAGCCAAGAGGTGGGGTCTGCCCAAGAGACCCAGTACCTC.

The rearrangement links TRBV4-3 to TRBJ2-3; maybe TRBD2 (6 bases). Germline V gene lookup returns CDR1 LGHNA and CDR2 YSLEER. V lost 0 bases to trimming and J lost 1 base, with 11 bases between them. The CDR3 sequence is 16 residues long. This chain's CDR3 is CASSQDMRGGTDTQYF. Written as DNA, the CDR3 is TGCGCCAGCAGCCAAGATATGCGGGGTGGCACAGATACGCAGTATTTT.

There are many counts of this clonotype. The chain is built from TRBV29-1 and TRBJ2-2; D is perhaps TRBD1 or TRBD2 (5 bases each). Trimming pared 8 bases from V and 1 base from J, leaving 11 bases between. The CDR3 sequence is 13 residues long. Germline CDR1 is SQVTM and CDR2 is ANQGSEA. CDR3 nucleotide sequence: TGCAGCTTCCGGGACGGGAACACCGGGGAGCTGTTTTTT. Protein product: CSFRDGNTGELFF.

This clonotype was counted ten times or more. This sequence joins TRBV6-5 and TRBJ2-3; D not certain. The CDR3 has 13 residues. Trimming stripped 4 bases from V and 8 bases from J, with 13 bases between. The germline V gene encodes CDR1 MNHEY and CDR2 SVGAGI. CDR3 amino acids: CASSSMEGGTQYF. As DNA, the CDR3 is TGTGCCAGCAGTTCCATGGAAGGCGGTACGCAGTATTTT.

Ten or more counts support this clonotype. The chain combines TRBV4-1 with TRBJ2-7; 8 bases match TRBD1. V was pared by 4 bases and J by 3 bases, with 8 bases of the junction left unmatched. The CDR3 covers 15 residues. The germline V gene has CDR1 MGHRA and CDR2 YSYEKL. The CDR3 DNA reads as TGCGCCAGCAGCCCGGGACAGGCGAATTACTACGAGCAGTACTTC. Translating gives CASSPGQANYYEQYF.

This clonotype was seen more than once but under ten times. The chain combines TRBV5-5 with TRBJ2-5, with 9 bases aligning to TRBD1. The CDR3 has 17 residues. Germline V gene sequence: CDR1 SGHKS, CDR2 YYEKEE (reference sequence). V lost 0 bases, J lost 1 base, and 7 bases stayed unmatched. CDR3 nucleotide sequence: TGTGCCAGCAGCTTGGATTTCGGACAGGGGATCCAAGAGACCCAGTACTTC. As protein: CASSLDFGQGIQETQYF. Supplemented by reference TRBV5-5 and TRBJ2-5, the full variable domain reads DAGVTQSPTHLIKTRGQQVTLRCSPISGHKSVSWYQQVLGQGPQFIFQYYEKEERGRGNFPDRFSARQFPNYSSELNVNALLLGDSALYLCASSLDFGQGIQETQYFGPGTRLLVL.

This clonotype was observed at least ten times. The chain uses TRBV2 and TRBJ1-1; D gene uncertain. V gave up 8 bases and J gave up 3 bases, with 16 bases separating them. Looked up from germline, CDR1 is SNHLY and CDR2 is FYNNEI. There are 14 residues in the CDR3. The CDR3 protein is CASRMAPQDTEAFF. In DNA, the CDR3 is TGTGCCAGCCGAATGGCGCCCCAGGACACTGAAGCTTTCTTT.

This clonotype was picked up a small number of times. The chain employs TRBV11-2 and TRBJ2-1, with TRBD2 matching over 10 bases. Germline V gene sequence: CDR1 SGHAT, CDR2 FQNNGV. Trimming cost V 1 base and J 8 bases; bases outside gene matches: 5. The CDR3 covers 15 residues. CDR3 in DNA: TGTGCCAGCAGCTTAGCAGCGGGGGGGCGAGATGAGCAGTTCTTC. Protein sequence: CASSLAAGGRDEQFF.

The chain uses TRBV6-1 and TRBJ2-7; D is unclear. This CDR3 is built from 13 residues. Germline CDR1 and CDR2: MNHNS and SASEGT. Trimming stripped 1 base from V and 1 base from J, with 5 bases between. CDR3 loop: CASSEVSSYEQYF. The CDR3 region has the DNA TGTGCCAGCAGTGAAGTTAGTTCCTACGAGCAGTACTTC.

This clonotype was detected a few times. The V call is TRBV7-9, the J call TRBJ2-7; D is undetermined. The germline V and J ends were trimmed by 3 bases and 3 bases, with 12 bases remaining between them. The CDR3 runs 14 residues. Germline CDR1 reads SEHNR; CDR2 reads FQNEAQ (reference sequence). Here the CDR3 reads CASSFSQPYYEQYF. The CDR3 DNA follows: TGTGCCAGCAGCTTTTCCCAGCCATACTACGAGCAGTACTTC.

This clonotype was counted only a few times. The chain uses TRBV30 and TRBJ1-1; tentative D call: TRBD1 (5 bases). Trimming cost V 5 bases and J 2 bases, with 12 bases left between them. This CDR3 spans 13 amino acids. Germline V CDR1 and CDR2: GTSNPN, SVGIG (reference sequence). The CDR3 coding sequence is TGTGCCTGGGACAGAGTCTTAAACACTGAAGCTTTCTTT. It encodes CAWDRVLNTEAFF.

The sample holds many counts of this clonotype. The chain combines TRBV6-5 with TRBJ2-7; tentative D call: TRBD2 (5 bases). V shed 2 bases and J shed 0 bases, with 11 bases lying between them. CDR3 length equals 15 residues. The germline gives CDR1 MNHEY, CDR2 SVGAGI. The CDR3 reads CASSYREGSSYEQYF. The CDR3 DNA reads as TGTGCCAGCAGTTACCGTGAGGGTAGCTCCTACGAGCAGTACTTC.